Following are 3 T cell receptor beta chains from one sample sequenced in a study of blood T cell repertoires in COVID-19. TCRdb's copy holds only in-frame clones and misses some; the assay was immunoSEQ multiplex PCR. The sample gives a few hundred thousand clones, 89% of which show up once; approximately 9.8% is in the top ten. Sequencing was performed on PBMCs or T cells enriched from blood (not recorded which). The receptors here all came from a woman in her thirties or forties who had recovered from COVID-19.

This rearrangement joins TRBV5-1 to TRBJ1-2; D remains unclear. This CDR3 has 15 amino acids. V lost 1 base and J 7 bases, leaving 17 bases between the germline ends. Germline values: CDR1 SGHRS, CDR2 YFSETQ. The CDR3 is CASSLKWRSGSGYTF. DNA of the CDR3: TGCGCCAGCAGCTTGAAATGGCGCTCGGGGTCTGGCTACACCTTC.

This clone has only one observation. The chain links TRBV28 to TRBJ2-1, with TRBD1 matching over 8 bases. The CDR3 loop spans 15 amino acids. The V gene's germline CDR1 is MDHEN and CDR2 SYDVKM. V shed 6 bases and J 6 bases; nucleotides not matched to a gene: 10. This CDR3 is CASSRTGINGNEQFF. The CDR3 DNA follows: TGTGCCAGCAGCCGGACAGGGATCAACGGCAATGAGCAGTTCTTC.

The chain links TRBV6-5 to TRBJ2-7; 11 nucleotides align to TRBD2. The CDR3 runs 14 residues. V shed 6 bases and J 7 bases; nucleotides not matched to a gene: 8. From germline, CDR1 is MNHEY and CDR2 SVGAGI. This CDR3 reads CASRRGLAGEEQYF. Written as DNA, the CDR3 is TGTGCCAGCAGACGCGGACTAGCGGGCGAGGAGCAGTACTTC.